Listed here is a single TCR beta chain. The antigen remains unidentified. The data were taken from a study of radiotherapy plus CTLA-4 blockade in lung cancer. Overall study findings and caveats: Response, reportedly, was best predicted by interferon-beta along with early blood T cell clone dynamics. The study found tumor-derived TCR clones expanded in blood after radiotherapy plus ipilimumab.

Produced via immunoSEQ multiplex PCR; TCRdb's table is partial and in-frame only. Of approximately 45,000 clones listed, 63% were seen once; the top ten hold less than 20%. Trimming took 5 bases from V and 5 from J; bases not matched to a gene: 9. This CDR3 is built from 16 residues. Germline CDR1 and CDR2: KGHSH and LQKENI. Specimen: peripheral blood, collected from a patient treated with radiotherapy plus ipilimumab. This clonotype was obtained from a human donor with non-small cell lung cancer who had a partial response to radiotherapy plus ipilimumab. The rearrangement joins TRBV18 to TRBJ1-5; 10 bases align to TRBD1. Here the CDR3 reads CASSTGQGRLDQPQHF. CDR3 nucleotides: TGTGCCAGCTCAACGGGACAGGGGAGGTTGGATCAGCCCCAGCATTTT.